The entry below describes one TCR beta chain. The clone's antigen remains unknown. The input lacks base qualities; no much larger clone sits a single base away. All donors were healthy Caucasians. Three pairs of female monozygotic twins, all aged roughly 18 to 29 years, were included in the twin cohort. CD4+ and CD8+ T cell populations were isolated with positive isolation kits from Invitrogen. The data originate from a study of identical twins (TCRdb year 2016). Turning to the overall study: TCR alpha and beta repertoires from monozygotic twins, unrelated adults of various ages and cord blood were deep-sequenced to test whether fetal clonotypes persist. To rule out contamination, the twin experiments were replicated at different times with different library preparation protocols.

The protocol used for the library was 5' RACE. The run used an Illumina HiSeq 2000. A universal primer binding site was added through template switching, and the final cDNA carried a unique molecular identifier so that TCR cDNA molecules could be counted accurately. Specific primers in the conserved constant-segment region were used to synthesize first-strand cDNA for TCR alpha and beta chains. To control for contamination, every cDNA library was double barcoded, receiving both a SMART-Mk sample barcode and Illumina barcodes. TruSeq adapter sequences, together with Illumina sample barcodes, were added in two successive PCR steps. Sequencing of the TCR alpha and beta cDNA libraries was done on the Illumina HiSeq platform using custom primers. On the study's bioinformatics: MiGEC was used to process raw reads and extract unique molecular identifiers, and MiXCR was used to find CDR3 positions. Recombination models were inferred per individual with the repgenHMM and IGoR tools using an EM algorithm. Shared clonotype analysis was performed with the tcR package in R, normalizing sharing by the product of cloneset sizes. To study raw recombination without the effects of thymic and clonal selection, out-of-frame nonproductive sequences were analyzed. The public reads were reanalyzed by TCRdb: fastp trimming at Q25, MiXCR alignment, in-frame beta chains only. When rows share a CDR3 protein, they turn into one entry using the most common DNA and genes. These V and J calls derive from TCRdb rather than the authors' analysis. A total of 450,000 to 650,000 distinct CDR3 sequences appear in this sample, approximately 14% of them only once. Of the sample, 0.44% falls within the top ten clones.

There are 15 amino acids in the CDR3, from cysteine to phenylalanine inclusive. Only the CDR3 region is kept as DNA, spanning 45 bases read in frame from base 1. Relative to germline, V is missing 4 bases and J is missing 2 bases, with 4 bases of the junction outside any gene match. CDR1 and CDR2 (LNHNV, YYDKDF) derive from the germline V gene (reference sequence). What the work shows at the level of the full study, not this receptor alone: Fewer insertions were carried by abundant cord blood beta clonotypes; a weaker similar trend was observed in young adult naive repertoires, while no such trend was observed in memory repertoires. In monozygotic twins, out-of-frame TCR alpha sharing was systematically underestimated by recombination models, although the models agreed with sharing between unrelated individuals. A weaker excess of twin sharing was found in beta out-of-frame sequences because the signal-to-noise ratio was lowered by fewer shared sequences. Out-of-frame TCR alpha sequences shared between twins showed an excess of low generation-probability sequences compared with coincidental sharing between unrelated individuals. Invariant T cells such as MAIT and iNKT could partly confound zero-insertion analyses, though diverse VJ usage argued against this for most clonotypes. Because the same donors could not be followed over many years, conclusions were based on cross-sectional statistical analysis.

The sample was also reused in another study, on yellow fever vaccine responses in identical twins. As the second publication notes: According to the authors, in identical twins the way T cells responded to vaccination appeared partly convergent and partly personalized. In the study, vaccine-responding T cell clones were precisely tracked in identical twins.

The sample taken for sequencing was CD4+ T cells sorted from blood. The TCR comes from a woman aged 18-29 years in good health. The chain couples TRBV15 to TRBJ2-3, with 9 middle bases fitting TRBD1. The encoded CDR3 is CATSKQGAYTDTQYF. The DNA is TGTGCCACCAGCAAACAGGGGGCATACACAGATACGCAGTATTTT.